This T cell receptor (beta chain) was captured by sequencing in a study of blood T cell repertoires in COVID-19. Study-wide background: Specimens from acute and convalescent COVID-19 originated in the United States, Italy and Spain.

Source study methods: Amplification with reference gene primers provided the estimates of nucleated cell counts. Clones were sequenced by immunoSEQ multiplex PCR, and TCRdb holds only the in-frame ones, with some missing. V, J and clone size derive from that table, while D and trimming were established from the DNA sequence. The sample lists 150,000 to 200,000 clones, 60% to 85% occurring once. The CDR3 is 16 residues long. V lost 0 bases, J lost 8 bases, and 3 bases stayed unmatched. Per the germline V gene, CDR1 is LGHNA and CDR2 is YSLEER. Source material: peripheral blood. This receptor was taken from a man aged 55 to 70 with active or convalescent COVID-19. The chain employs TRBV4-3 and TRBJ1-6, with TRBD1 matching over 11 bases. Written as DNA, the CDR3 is TGCGCCAGCAGCCAAGATAGGGGACAGGGGGATTCACCCCTCCACTTT. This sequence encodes CASSQDRGQGDSPLHF.